This TCR beta chain was profiled in a study of blood T cells in healthy people across ages. Findings and limits, study-wide: Expanded clonotype changes were possibly confounded by unknown donor CMV status. The fall in TCR beta diversity per million T cells was roughly linear with age. It was found that TCR beta diversity correlated strongly with the percentage of naive T cells.

Ten or more counts support this clonotype. Its antigen is not known. Germline V gene lookup returns CDR1 DFQATT and CDR2 SNEGSKA (reference sequence). V shed 3 bases and J 9 bases; nucleotides not matched to a gene: 5. The CDR3 length is 14 residues. A second PCR, run for roughly 7 to 11 cycles, used a sample-barcoded 5' primer plus a J-beta primer mix. Every sample gave at least 2.5 million paired-end reads containing CDR3. A single record per CDR3 protein comes from TCRdb applying MiXCR to the 5' RACE reads. Of more than 900,000 distinct CDR3 sequences listed, roughly 29% were seen once; the top ten hold roughly a tenth. The same data also contributed to another study, on T cells of mothers and their children.

Sequencing input: blood. V is TRBV20-1 and J is TRBJ2-1, with 13 nucleotides matching TRBD2. The TCR originated in a woman between 40 and 50 years old in good health. The CDR3 here is CSASVLAGGPEQFF. CDR3 nucleotide sequence: TGCAGTGCTAGTGTACTAGCGGGGGGGCCTGAGCAGTTCTTC.